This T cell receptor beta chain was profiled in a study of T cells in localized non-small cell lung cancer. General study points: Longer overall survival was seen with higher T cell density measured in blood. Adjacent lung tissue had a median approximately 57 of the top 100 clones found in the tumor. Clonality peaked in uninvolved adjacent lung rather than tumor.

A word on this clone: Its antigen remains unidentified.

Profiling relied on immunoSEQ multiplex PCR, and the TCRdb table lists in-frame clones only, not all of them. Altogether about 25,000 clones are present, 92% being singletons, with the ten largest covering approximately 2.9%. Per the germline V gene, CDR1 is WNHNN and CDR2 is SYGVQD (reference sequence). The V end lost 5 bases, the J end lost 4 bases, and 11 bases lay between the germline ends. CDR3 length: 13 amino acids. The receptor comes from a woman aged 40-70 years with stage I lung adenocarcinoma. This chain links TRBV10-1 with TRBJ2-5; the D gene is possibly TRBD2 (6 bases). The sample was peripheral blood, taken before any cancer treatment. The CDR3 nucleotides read TGCGCCAGCAGTTGGGACTTCGGAGAGACCCAGTACTTC. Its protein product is CASSWDFGETQYF.